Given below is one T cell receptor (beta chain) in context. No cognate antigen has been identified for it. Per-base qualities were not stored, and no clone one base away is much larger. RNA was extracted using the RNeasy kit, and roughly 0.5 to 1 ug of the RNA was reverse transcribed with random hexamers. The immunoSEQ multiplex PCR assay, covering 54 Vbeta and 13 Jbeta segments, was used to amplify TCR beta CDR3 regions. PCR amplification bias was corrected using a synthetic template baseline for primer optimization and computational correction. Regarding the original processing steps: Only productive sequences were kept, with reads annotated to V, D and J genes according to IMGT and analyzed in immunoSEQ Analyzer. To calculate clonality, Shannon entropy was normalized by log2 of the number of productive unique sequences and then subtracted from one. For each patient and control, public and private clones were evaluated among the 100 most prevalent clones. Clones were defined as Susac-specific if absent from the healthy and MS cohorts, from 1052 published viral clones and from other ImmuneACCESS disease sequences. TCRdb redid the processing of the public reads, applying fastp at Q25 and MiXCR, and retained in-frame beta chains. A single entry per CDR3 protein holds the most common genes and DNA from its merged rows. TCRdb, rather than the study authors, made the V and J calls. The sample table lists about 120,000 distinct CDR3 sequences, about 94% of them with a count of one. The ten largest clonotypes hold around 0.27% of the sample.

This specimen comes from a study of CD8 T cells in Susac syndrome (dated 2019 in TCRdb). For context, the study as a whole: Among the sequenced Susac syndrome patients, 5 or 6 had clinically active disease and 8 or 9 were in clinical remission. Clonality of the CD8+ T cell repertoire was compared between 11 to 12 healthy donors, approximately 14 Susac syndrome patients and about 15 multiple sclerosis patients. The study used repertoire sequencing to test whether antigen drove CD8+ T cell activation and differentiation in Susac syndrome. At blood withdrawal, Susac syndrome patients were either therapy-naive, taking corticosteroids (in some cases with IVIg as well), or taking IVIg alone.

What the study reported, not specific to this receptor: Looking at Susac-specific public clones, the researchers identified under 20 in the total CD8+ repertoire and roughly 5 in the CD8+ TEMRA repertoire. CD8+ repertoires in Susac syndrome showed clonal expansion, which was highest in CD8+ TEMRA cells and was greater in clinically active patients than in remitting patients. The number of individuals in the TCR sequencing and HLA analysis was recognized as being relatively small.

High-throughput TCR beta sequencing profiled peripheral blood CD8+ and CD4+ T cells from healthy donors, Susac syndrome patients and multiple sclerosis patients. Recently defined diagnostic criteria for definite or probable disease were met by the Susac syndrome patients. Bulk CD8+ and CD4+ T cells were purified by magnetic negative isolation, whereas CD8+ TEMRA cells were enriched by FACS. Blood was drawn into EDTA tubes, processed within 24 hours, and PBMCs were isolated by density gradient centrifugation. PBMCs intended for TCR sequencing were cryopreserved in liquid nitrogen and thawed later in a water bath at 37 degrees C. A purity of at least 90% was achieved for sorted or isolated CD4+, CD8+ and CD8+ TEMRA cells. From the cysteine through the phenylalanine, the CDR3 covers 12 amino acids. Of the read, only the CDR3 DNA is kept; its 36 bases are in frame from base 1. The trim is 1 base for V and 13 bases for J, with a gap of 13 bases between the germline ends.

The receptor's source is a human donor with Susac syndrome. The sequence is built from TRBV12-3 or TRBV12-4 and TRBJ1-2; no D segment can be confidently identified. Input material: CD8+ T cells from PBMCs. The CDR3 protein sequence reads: CASSLGNDLSTF. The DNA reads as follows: TGTGCCAGCAGTTTAGGGAATGACCTTAGCACCTTC.